The 11 T cell receptor beta chains below all came from one sample that was sequenced in a study of follicular helper T cells after annual influenza vaccination. The time point: 2015-2016 season, 7 days after influenza vaccination. TCRdb's copy holds only in-frame clones and misses some; the assay was immunoSEQ multiplex PCR. The sample has around 7,300 clones; about four fifths are singletons. The sequencing used CXCR5- memory CD4+ T cells sorted from blood, collected 7 days after influenza vaccination. These receptors were collected from an adult who received the influenza vaccine.

V gene TRBV5-8 combines with J gene TRBJ2-3; the D is unclear. Germline assignment: CDR1 SGHTS and CDR2 YDEGEE. The CDR3 covers 14 residues. The germline V and J ends were trimmed by 1 base and 2 bases, with 8 bases remaining between them. CDR3 sequence: CASSLNQPTDTQYF. CDR3 nucleotide sequence: TGTGCCAGCAGCTTGAATCAGCCCACAGATACGCAGTATTTT.

This sequence joins TRBV6-1 and TRBJ1-3; no clear D gene. Trimming removed 5 bases from V and 1 base from J, with 9 bases in between. The germline V gene encodes CDR1 MNHNS and CDR2 SASEGT. The CDR3 is 14 residues long. The CDR3 sequence is CASSSGESGNTIYF. In nucleotides, the CDR3 is TGTGCCAGCAGTTCCGGGGAGTCTGGAAACACCATATATTTT.

The genes are TRBV28 and TRBJ2-3; D perhaps matches TRBD2 (6 bases). The CDR3 runs 14 residues. Per germline, CDR1 MDHEN and CDR2 SYDVKM. The V and J ends lost 5 bases and 7 bases respectively, with 16 bases between them. CDR3 coding DNA: TGTGCCAGCAGTAGTAGCGGAGCGCTTAATACGCAGTATTTT. It translates to CASSSSGALNTQYF.

The chain links TRBV10-3 to TRBJ2-5; the D gene is possibly TRBD1 (6 bases). The CDR3 is 14 amino acids. Trimming left V 5 bases short and J 0 bases short, with 10 bases between. Germline V gene lookup returns CDR1 ENHRY and CDR2 SYGVKD. The CDR3 DNA is TGTGCCATCAGTCGCCGGGACAACCAAGAGACCCAGTACTTC. Translating gives CAISRRDNQETQYF.

Only a few counts were recorded for this clone. The rearrangement joins TRBV11-2 to TRBJ2-7, with 10 nucleotides matching TRBD2. Looked up from germline, CDR1 is SGHAT and CDR2 is FQNNGV. The ends lost 8 bases at V and 4 bases at J; junction bases unmatched: 11. The CDR3 is 15 amino acids. The CDR3 loop reads CASRQKREGHYEQYF. CDR3 coding DNA: TGTGCCAGCCGACAAAAGCGGGAGGGCCATTACGAGCAGTACTTC.

The chain carries TRBV6-5 and TRBJ2-3; a weak D match, TRBD2 (6 bases). V was shortened by 2 bases and J by 1 base, with 10 bases between the two germline ends. Germline assignment: CDR1 MNHEY and CDR2 SVGAGI. The CDR3 covers 15 residues. CDR3 residues: CASSYGGDGTDTQYF. The CDR3 DNA reads as TGTGCCAGCAGTTACGGAGGGGATGGCACAGATACGCAGTATTTT.

The chain joins TRBV6-5 to TRBJ1-1; 7 nucleotides match TRBD1. Germline CDR1 reads MNHEY; CDR2 reads SVGAGI. CDR3 length: 14 amino acids. J was trimmed by 4 bases and V by 8 bases; bases with no gene match: 10. For the CDR3, the DNA is TGTGCCAGCGGACTGGACAGGAGGGCCACTGAAGCTTTCTTT. This codes for CASGLDRRATEAFF.

J is TRBJ2-3 and V is TRBV28; D unresolved. CDR1 is MDHEN and CDR2 is SYDVKM in the germline V gene. The CDR3 has 13 residues. Trimming left V 5 bases short and J 3 bases short, with 9 bases between. The CDR3 reads CASSLPGTDTQYF. CDR3 in DNA: TGTGCCAGCAGTCTACCTGGGACAGATACGCAGTATTTT.

The chain uses TRBV7-9 and TRBJ1-1, with TRBD1 identical over 7 bases. The CDR3 consists of 13 residues. CDR1 SEHNR and CDR2 FQNEAQ come from the germline V gene (reference sequence). V was clipped by 4 bases and J by 6 bases; unmatched bases: 5. In DNA, the CDR3 is TGTGCCAGCAGCTCCCAGGGGGGCGCTGAAGCTTTCTTT. Its protein product is CASSSQGGAEAFF. Using reference TRBV7-9 and TRBJ1-1 for the parts outside the CDR3, the full variable domain is DTGVSQNPRHKITKRGQNVTFRCDPISEHNRLYWYRQTLGQGPEFLTYFQNEAQLEKSRLLSDRFSAERPKGSFSTLEIQRTEQGDSAMYLCASSSQGGAEAFFGQGTRLTVV.

The sample holds a few counts of this clone. The genes are TRBV7-8 and TRBJ1-2; D is perhaps TRBD1 (6 bases). The V end lost 1 base, the J end lost 7 bases, and 16 bases lay between the germline ends. Germline V gene sequence: CDR1 SGHVS, CDR2 FQNEAQ. This CDR3 is built from 15 residues. CDR3 in amino acids: CASSLVGRGLGGYTF. The CDR3 DNA is TGTGCCAGCAGCTTAGTCGGCAGGGGATTAGGTGGCTACACCTTC.

V and J are TRBV7-3 and TRBJ1-2, with D maybe TRBD1 (5 bases). Trimming cost V 1 base and J 3 bases, with 9 bases left between them. Germline V lookup: CDR1 SGHTA, CDR2 FQGTGA. The CDR3 has 14 amino acids. Here the CDR3 DNA reads TGTGCCAGCAGCTTAAGCAGGGCTGACTATGGCTACACCTTC. This codes for CASSLSRADYGYTF.